This section outlines one T cell receptor beta chain sequence together with its context. Generated by immunoSEQ multiplex PCR, the TCRdb table keeps only in-frame clones and is missing some. The table lists tens of thousands of clones, more than 65% of them singletons. The CDR3 extends over 16 amino acids. In germline, CDR1 is SEHNR, CDR2 FQNEAQ (reference sequence). Germline trimming cut 5 bases from V and 6 bases from J; bases unmatched to any gene: 4. This entry belongs to a study of blood T cell repertoires in COVID-19. Whole-study context: Spain, Italy and the United States supplied samples that represented acute and convalescent COVID-19.

This clonotype was sampled from a woman aged 45-60 years with acute or convalescent COVID-19. The sample consisted of peripheral blood. The chain has TRBV7-9 and TRBJ2-2; 15 nucleotides align to TRBD2. As DNA, the CDR3 is TGTGCCAGCAGCCTCTGGACTAGCGGGAGGGCCGGGGAGCTGTTTTTT. Translation gives CASSLWTSGRAGELFF.